Included here is one TCR beta chain sequence, with context. Its cognate antigen is unknown. This record comes from a study of T cell responses to AZD1222 COVID-19 vaccine. Study observations and caveats: Clonal diversity may have been underestimated, and the donors were mostly white British, with more females than males. Across spike, vaccine-associated CD4 TCRs were found, dominant at 160-218 and 743-854. Only five to seven individuals given AZD1222 were seropositive at baseline.

The method was immunoSEQ multiplex PCR; TCRdb's version includes in-frame clones alone and lacks a portion of them. The sample includes roughly 150,000 clones, roughly 92% of them seen just once. CDR1 SGHRS and CDR2 YFSETQ come from the germline V gene. The CDR3 is 16 residues long. V was cut by 0 bases and J by 1 base, with 11 bases left in between. This TCR was recovered from an adult in good health. The gene calls are TRBV5-1 and TRBJ2-1; maybe TRBD1 (5 bases). Here the sequenced sample was peripheral blood, taken on day 0 of AZD1222 vaccination. The CDR3 sequence is CASSLEAAGSYNEQFF. For the CDR3, the DNA is TGCGCCAGCAGCTTGGAGGCGGCAGGGTCCTACAATGAGCAGTTCTTC.